The rows below give T cell receptor beta chains drawn from one sample of a study of cytomegalovirus exposure and HLA in healthy donors. Produced via immunoSEQ multiplex PCR; TCRdb's table is partial and in-frame only. The sample consists of more than 95,000 clones, around nine tenths of them appearing once. The specimen sequenced was PBMCs. The source is a woman between 18 and 29 years old in good health and CMV-seronegative. Each CDR3 is given with its conserved first and last residue. Each record gives: D gene, clone size, V gene, J gene, CDR3 DNA, CDR3 protein. D genes are given only for firm matches. Expanded clones are given a class, and other clones once, few, many or no size at all.

d_call: .; clone_size: .; v_call: TRBV6-1; j_call: TRBJ1-2; cdr3_nt: TGTGCCAGCAGTGACAAGGGGTATGGCTACACCTTC; cdr3_aa: CASSDKGYGYTF
d_call: .; clone_size: .; v_call: TRBV6-5; j_call: TRBJ2-1; cdr3_nt: TGTGCCAGCAGTTACTTTCAGGGAAGCTCCTACAATGAGCAGTTCTTC; cdr3_aa: CASSYFQGSSYNEQFF
d_call: TRBD1; clone_size: .; v_call: TRBV6-6; j_call: TRBJ1-1; cdr3_nt: TGTGCCAGCAGTTACCCGAGACAGGGAAATGAAGCTTTCTTT; cdr3_aa: CASSYPRQGNEAFF
d_call: TRBD2; clone_size: .; v_call: TRBV5-4; j_call: TRBJ2-7; cdr3_nt: TGTGCCAGCAGCCCGGCGGGACTAGCCGATGCCTACGAGCAGTACTTC; cdr3_aa: CASSPAGLADAYEQYF
d_call: TRBD1; clone_size: .; v_call: TRBV5-1; j_call: TRBJ2-5; cdr3_nt: TGCGCCAGCAGCTTGGTACGACAGGGGGCGCAGACCCAGTACTTC; cdr3_aa: CASSLVRQGAQTQYF
d_call: .; clone_size: .; v_call: TRBV30; j_call: TRBJ2-1; cdr3_nt: TGTGCCTGGAGCGGGGGTTCTTACAATGAGCAGTTCTTC; cdr3_aa: CAWSGGSYNEQFF
d_call: .; clone_size: once; v_call: TRBV7-9; j_call: TRBJ2-3; cdr3_nt: TGTGCCAGCAGCTTAGAAGAGGCAGATACGCAGTATTTT; cdr3_aa: CASSLEEADTQYF
d_call: .; clone_size: few; v_call: TRBV10-1; j_call: TRBJ2-7; cdr3_nt: TGCGCCAGCAGTGAGTCCGAGACAGGCTCCTACGAGCAGTACTTC; cdr3_aa: CASSESETGSYEQYF
d_call: TRBD1; clone_size: .; v_call: TRBV6-5; j_call: TRBJ2-2; cdr3_nt: TGTGCCAGCACCTTCGGGACAGGGACCGGGGAGCTGTTTTTT; cdr3_aa: CASTFGTGTGELFF
d_call: TRBD1; clone_size: .; v_call: TRBV19; j_call: TRBJ1-6; cdr3_nt: TGTGCCAGTACGGCCTATGGGACAGGCCGGGATCCCCTCCACTTT; cdr3_aa: CASTAYGTGRDPLHF
d_call: .; clone_size: .; v_call: TRBV7-3; j_call: TRBJ2-3; cdr3_nt: TGTGCCAGCAGCCCGGGTGCGAGCACAGATACGCAGTATTTT; cdr3_aa: CASSPGASTDTQYF
d_call: TRBD2; clone_size: .; v_call: TRBV5-1; j_call: TRBJ2-1; cdr3_nt: TGCGCCAGCAGCGCGGAGGGACTAGTATACAATGAGCAGTTCTTC; cdr3_aa: CASSAEGLVYNEQFF
d_call: .; clone_size: .; v_call: TRBV13; j_call: TRBJ2-1; cdr3_nt: TGTGCCAGCAGCTTAAGGAGACTGATAAGTGGTGAGCAGTTCTTC; cdr3_aa: CASSLRRLISGEQFF
d_call: .; clone_size: .; v_call: TRBV5-4; j_call: TRBJ1-1; cdr3_nt: TGTGCCAGCAGCCCGGGGACCCGGGGGACTGAAGCTTTCTTT; cdr3_aa: CASSPGTRGTEAFF
d_call: TRBD1; clone_size: .; v_call: TRBV27; j_call: TRBJ1-1; cdr3_nt: TGTGCCAGCAGTTTAGGGGACAGGGGGACTGAAGCTTTCTTT; cdr3_aa: CASSLGDRGTEAFF
d_call: TRBD2; clone_size: .; v_call: TRBV28; j_call: TRBJ2-7; cdr3_nt: TGTGCCAGCAGGCTTAGCGGGGGTAGCTCCTACGAGCAGTACTTC; cdr3_aa: CASRLSGGSSYEQYF
d_call: .; clone_size: .; v_call: TRBV4-2; j_call: TRBJ2-7; cdr3_nt: TGTGCCAGCAGCCAAGACAACAACGAGCAGTACTTC; cdr3_aa: CASSQDNNEQYF
d_call: .; clone_size: .; v_call: TRBV4-2; j_call: TRBJ1-5; cdr3_nt: TGTGCCAGCAGCCAAGATAGCCCGGGGGGCAATCAGCCCCAGCATTTT; cdr3_aa: CASSQDSPGGNQPQHF
d_call: TRBD2; clone_size: .; v_call: TRBV23-1; j_call: TRBJ2-1; cdr3_nt: TGCGCCAGCAGTCAATCGTGGCTAGCGGGGGGGCCGGACAATGAGCAGTTCTTC; cdr3_aa: CASSQSWLAGGPDNEQFF
d_call: .; clone_size: .; v_call: TRBV2; j_call: TRBJ2-7; cdr3_nt: TGTGCCAGCAGTGAAAAGTGGGCGCGACGCCTCGAGCAGTACTTC; cdr3_aa: CASSEKWARRLEQYF
d_call: TRBD1; clone_size: .; v_call: TRBV4-3; j_call: TRBJ2-6; cdr3_nt: TGCGCCAGCAGCCAAGACCGTGGACAGGGCTTTTCTGGGGCCAACGTCCTGACTTTC; cdr3_aa: CASSQDRGQGFSGANVLTF
d_call: TRBD2; clone_size: .; v_call: TRBV9; j_call: TRBJ2-3; cdr3_nt: TGTGCCAGCAGCGCCGGGACTAGCGGGGCCACAAGCACAGATACGCAGTATTTT; cdr3_aa: CASSAGTSGATSTDTQYF
d_call: .; clone_size: .; v_call: TRBV19; j_call: TRBJ1-1; cdr3_nt: TGTGCCAGTAGTATAGGATCAGTTCCTAACACTGAAGCTTTCTTT; cdr3_aa: CASSIGSVPNTEAFF
d_call: TRBD1; clone_size: .; v_call: TRBV4-2; j_call: TRBJ1-2; cdr3_nt: TGTGCCAGCAGCCAAGTTTTGATTGAGACAGGGGGTGGCTACACCTTC; cdr3_aa: CASSQVLIETGGGYTF
d_call: TRBD1; clone_size: .; v_call: TRBV9; j_call: TRBJ1-2; cdr3_nt: TGTGCCAGCAGCGGAGGAACAGGGGGAGGGCCTCATGGCTACACCTTC; cdr3_aa: CASSGGTGGGPHGYTF